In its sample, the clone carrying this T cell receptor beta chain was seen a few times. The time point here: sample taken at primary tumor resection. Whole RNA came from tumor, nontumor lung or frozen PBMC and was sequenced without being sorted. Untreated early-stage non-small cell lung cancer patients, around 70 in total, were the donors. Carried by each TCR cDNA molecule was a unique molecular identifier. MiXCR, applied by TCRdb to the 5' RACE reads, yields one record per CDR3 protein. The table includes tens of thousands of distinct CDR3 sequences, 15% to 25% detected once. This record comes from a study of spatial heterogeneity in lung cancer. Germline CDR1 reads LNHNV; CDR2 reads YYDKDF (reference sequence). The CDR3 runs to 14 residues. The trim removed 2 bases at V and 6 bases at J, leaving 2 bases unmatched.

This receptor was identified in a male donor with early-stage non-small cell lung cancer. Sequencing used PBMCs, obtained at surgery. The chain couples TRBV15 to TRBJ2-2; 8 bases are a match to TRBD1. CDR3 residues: CATSRRTGSGELFF. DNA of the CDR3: TGTGCCACCAGCAGAAGGACAGGGTCCGGGGAGCTGTTTTTT.